The TCR beta chain described here comes from a study of blood T cell repertoires in COVID-19. Assay: immunoSEQ multiplex PCR; the TCRdb copy retains only in-frame clones and omits some. The data contain around 200,000 clones, under 85% of them singletons. Losses at the gene ends were 5 bases for V and 2 bases for J; bases not matched to a gene: 9. Germline-derived CDR1 and CDR2 are LNHDA and SQIVND (reference sequence). This CDR3 region has 17 residues. The sequencing input was peripheral blood. The chain has TRBV19 and TRBJ1-4, with 9 nucleotides matching TRBD1. This clonotype originated in a human donor in a cohort sampled during active COVID-19. CDR3 in DNA: TGTGCCAGTAGTCTCCGGGACAGGGAGGAGACTAATGAAAAACTGTTTTTT. Its protein product is CASSLRDREETNEKLFF.